This T cell receptor beta chain is drawn from a study of vaccination and CD4 T cells after COVID-19. The Oncomine TCR Beta short-read assay was what sequenced the DNA obtained from cultured CD4+ T cells. From cultured CD4+ T cells, genomic DNA was extracted. TCRdb reprocessed the PCR reads via MiXCR and lists one record per CDR3 protein. This sample has 23,000 or so distinct CDR3 sequences, with more than 25% found just once. Indicated time point: late sampling 161 to 241 days after vaccination in three convalescent patients. The treatment is: roughly ten-day PBMC culture with coronavirus spike peptide pools or control peptides (ViraFEST assay). Under the ViraFEST approach, antigen-specific T cells were expanded with peptide pools and TCRs subsequently sequenced. Note on this clonotype: The antigen remains unidentified.

Looked up from germline, CDR1 is MNHNS and CDR2 is SASEGT. Losses at the gene ends were 8 bases for V and 0 bases for J; bases not matched to a gene: 13. The CDR3 is 18 residues long. The sample here was CD4+ T cells from blood, cultured in vitro, taken about 7 months after SARS-CoV-2 vaccination. This sequence was found in a human donor who had recovered from COVID-19. The gene calls are TRBV6-1 and TRBJ2-7, with 13 bases lining up with TRBD2. In DNA, the CDR3 is TGTGCCAGCGGCTCAAGGGGACTAGCGGGATGGGTCTCCTACGAGCAGTACTTC. It is translated as CASGSRGLAGWVSYEQYF.